A single sample gave rise to the 30 T cell receptor beta chains below, sequenced in a study of blood T cells in healthy people across ages. A second PCR of 7 to 11 cycles used a sample-barcoded 5' primer and a J-beta primer mix. Using its own MiXCR run on the 5' RACE reads, TCRdb lists one record per CDR3 protein. Of approximately 800,000 distinct CDR3 sequences in the sample, 20% to 30% were seen once. This same sample was also part of a study on T cells of mothers and their children.

The sample comprised blood. Receptor source: a boy between 10 and 17 years old in good health.

This chain joins TRBV13 and TRBJ2-1, with D perhaps matching TRBD1 (5 bases). Germline V lookup: CDR1 PRHDT, CDR2 FYEKMQ (reference sequence). V was cut by 6 bases and J by 4 bases, with 10 bases left in between. The length of the CDR3 is 13 residues. Written as DNA, the CDR3 is TGTGCCAGCAGGCCCCCAGGGTACAATGAGCAGTTCTTC. It encodes CASRPPGYNEQFF.

A word on this clonotype: Its ends do not fully match the called genes, so a read error is possible. The rearrangement uses TRBV12-3 or TRBV12-4 and TRBJ1-5, with D unresolved. The CDR3 spans 13 residues. The CDR3 coding sequence is TGTGCCAGCAGCCGACAAAGCAACCAGCCCCAGCATTTT. Its translation is CASSRQSNQPQHF.

The rearrangement uses TRBV7-9 and TRBJ2-3; 13 bases are a match to TRBD2. Germline V gene sequence: CDR1 SEHNR, CDR2 FQNEAQ (reference sequence). This CDR3 is built from 20 residues. V gave up 0 bases and J gave up 3 bases; unmatched junction bases: 12. The CDR3 nucleotides read TGTGCCAGCAGCTTAGCGCGGGCAGAGGGACTAGCGGGGCGAACAGATACGCAGTATTTT. It translates to CASSLARAEGLAGRTDTQYF.

V is TRBV7-3 and J is TRBJ2-5; either TRBD1 or TRBD2 may supply D (5 bases each). Germline V CDR1 and CDR2: SGHTA, FQGTGA. The CDR3 is 16 residues long. With 5 bases removed from V and 0 bases from J, the gap between germline ends came to 16 bases. The CDR3 is CASSPGTRGNQETQYF. DNA for the CDR3: TGTGCCAGCAGCCCAGGGACCCGAGGGAACCAAGAGACCCAGTACTTC.

This clonotype was counted ten times or more. The genes are TRBV10-3 and TRBJ1-2; no clear D gene. The germline V and J ends were trimmed by 2 bases and 4 bases, with 8 bases remaining between them. The V gene's germline CDR1 is ENHRY and CDR2 SYGVKD. This CDR3 is 13 amino acids long. CDR3 in DNA: TGTGCCATCAGTGAGCAGGATTCCTATGGCTACACCTTC. Translating gives CAISEQDSYGYTF.

The chain employs TRBV29-1 and TRBJ1-1; D gene unclear. CDR1 is SQVTM, CDR2 ANQGSEA, per germline. The CDR3 spans 14 residues. Trimming removed 3 bases from V and 0 bases from J, with 11 bases in between. The CDR3 DNA follows: TGCAGCGTTGATTCGGGAACGGTGAACACTGAAGCTTTCTTT. Its translation is CSVDSGTVNTEAFF.

The chain employs TRBV3-1 and TRBJ2-7; 13 bases fit TRBD2. Germline V gene lookup returns CDR1 LGHDT and CDR2 YNNKEL (reference sequence). The J segment lost 2 bases and the V segment lost 4 bases, leaving 8 bases of the junction unmatched. This CDR3 region has 17 residues. The CDR3 DNA is TGTGCCAGCAGCCCCGGGACTAGCGGGGTCCATACCTACGAGCAGTACTTC. Translated: CASSPGTSGVHTYEQYF.

This clonotype was detected a few times. The V call is TRBV3-1, the J call TRBJ1-6; D might be TRBD1 (5 bases). V lost 1 base to trimming and J lost 5 bases, with 9 bases between them. From germline, CDR1 is LGHDT and CDR2 YNNKEL (reference sequence). This CDR3 spans 15 amino acids. CDR3 bases: TGTGCCAGCAGCCAAGGGACATTTGATAATTCACCCCTCCACTTT. Residues: CASSQGTFDNSPLHF.

The chain links TRBV9 to TRBJ1-1; D gene uncertain. Trimming removed 0 bases at V and 4 bases at J, with 10 bases between. Germline V CDR1 and CDR2: SGDLS, YYNGEE. This CDR3 has 14 amino acids. The CDR3 DNA is TGTGCCAGCAGCGTAGTGGATGGGTCCACTGAAGCTTTCTTT. Translated, it gives CASSVVDGSTEAFF. The full variable domain, in which reference TRBV9 and TRBJ1-1 provide the parts outside the CDR3, is DSGVTQTPKHLITATGQRVTLRCSPRSGDLSVYWYQQSLDQGLQFLIQYYNGEERAKGNILERFSAQQFPDLHSELNLSSLELGDSALYFCASSVVDGSTEAFFGQGTRLTVV.

The chain couples TRBV7-3 to TRBJ1-1; D unclear. Trimming removed 5 bases at V and 1 base at J, with 8 bases between. Germline-derived CDR1 and CDR2 are SGHTA and FQGTGA. CDR3 length: 13 residues. CDR3 sequence (DNA): TGTGCCAGCAGCATATTCGAGAACACTGAAGCTTTCTTT. Its protein product is CASSIFENTEAFF.

This rearrangement joins TRBV12-3 or TRBV12-4 to TRBJ2-2, with 7 bases fitting TRBD1. The CDR3 consists of 15 residues. V lost 1 base, J lost 4 bases, and 3 bases stayed unmatched. CDR3 in amino acids: CASSLEQGITGELFF. CDR3 nucleotide sequence: TGTGCCAGCAGTTTAGAACAGGGGATCACCGGGGAGCTGTTTTTT.

V usage is TRBV5-1 and J usage is TRBJ2-7; D uncertain. This CDR3 has 12 amino acids. CDR1 is SGHRS, CDR2 YFSETQ, per germline. Trimming stripped 0 bases from V and 8 bases from J, with 9 bases between. The CDR3 DNA follows: TGCGCCAGCAGCTTGGATCGTGCGAAGCAGTACTTC. As protein: CASSLDRAKQYF.

The CDR3 reads CSAQTLAGGLGEQFF. The CDR3 DNA sequence: TGCAGTGCTCAGACCCTAGCGGGGGGGCTGGGTGAGCAGTTCTTC. V usage is TRBV20-1 and J usage is TRBJ2-1; TRBD2 aligns across 12 bases. Germline CDR1 DFQATT, CDR2 SNEGSKA (reference sequence). There are 15 residues in the CDR3. V lost 5 bases to trimming and J lost 9 bases; unmatched junction nucleotides: 11.

The CDR3 loop is CASSLQRRVEQFF. DNA of the CDR3: TGTGCCAGCAGCTTACAACGTAGGGTTGAGCAGTTCTTC. The V call is TRBV7-2, the J call TRBJ2-1; D is undetermined. Trimming removed 2 bases at V and 9 bases at J, with 11 bases between. The CDR3 has 13 residues. Germline loops: CDR1 SGHTA, CDR2 FQGNSA.

CDR3 DNA: TGTGCCGCCAGCATATTGGTGGTGGGGGCTGGCTACACCTTC. Its translation is CAASILVVGAGYTF. V is TRBV6-1 and J is TRBJ1-2, with D perhaps TRBD1 (6 bases). The CDR3 contains 14 residues. Trimming pared 11 bases from V and 7 bases from J, leaving 23 bases between. Germline V CDR1 and CDR2: MNHNS, SASEGT.

The chain has TRBV19 and TRBJ2-4; unclear D gene. V gave up 8 bases and J gave up 0 bases, with 5 bases separating them. CDR3 length equals 12 residues. Germline CDR1 and CDR2: LNHDA and SQIVND (reference sequence). The CDR3 DNA reads TGTGCCAGTGGGGTAGCCAAAAACATTCAGTACTTC. Residues: CASGVAKNIQYF.

The sample holds a few counts of this clonotype. V is TRBV12-3 or TRBV12-4 and J is TRBJ1-3, with D possibly being TRBD1 (6 bases). Trimming took 7 bases from V and 0 from J, leaving 16 bases between them. CDR3 length: 16 residues. CDR3 residues: CASTLGGASSGNTIYF. DNA for the CDR3: TGTGCCAGCACCCTCGGGGGCGCAAGCTCTGGAAACACCATATATTTT.

This clonotype was counted a few times. The rearrangement uses TRBV7-9 and TRBJ2-3; TRBD1 or TRBD2 may be the D gene (5 bases each). Trimming removed 3 bases at V and 2 bases at J, with 9 bases between. This CDR3 has 14 residues. Germline CDR1 SEHNR, CDR2 FQNEAQ (reference sequence). In DNA, the CDR3 is TGTGCCAGCAGCTTTGCCGGGACCACAGATACGCAGTATTTT. This encodes CASSFAGTTDTQYF.

Turning to this clonotype: At one boundary the junction diverges from the germline segment, which might be a read error. This rearrangement joins TRBV5-1 to TRBJ2-7; 7 positions match TRBD1. CDR3 length equals 14 residues. Germline CDR1 reads SGHRS; CDR2 reads YFSETQ. In nucleotides, the CDR3 is TGCGCCAGCAGCTTGGGGACAGGACCCTACGAGCAGCACTTC. This translates into CASSLGTGPYEQHF.

This chain connects TRBV4-1 to TRBJ1-5; TRBD1 is a possible D gene (5 bases). Germline-derived CDR1 and CDR2 are MGHRA and YSYEKL. This CDR3 is built from 16 residues. The V end lost 0 bases, the J end lost 5 bases, and 14 bases lay between the germline ends. The CDR3 sequence is CASSQDRTGLYQPQHF. The DNA for the CDR3 is TGCGCCAGCAGCCAAGATCGTACAGGCCTTTATCAGCCCCAGCATTTT.

This clonotype was recorded a few times. This rearrangement joins TRBV10-3 to TRBJ2-7; TRBD1 is a possible D gene (6 bases). The germline V gene has CDR1 ENHRY and CDR2 SYGVKD. Trimming stripped 3 bases from V and 6 bases from J, with 18 bases between. The CDR3 contains 15 residues. In nucleotides, the CDR3 is TGTGCCATCAGTGACCCCAGGGGTCGGGGCTCCGAGCAGTACTTC. It specifies CAISDPRGRGSEQYF.

The chain uses TRBV3-1 and TRBJ2-5, with D possibly TRBD2 on 7 matching bases. The CDR3 totals 17 residues. Germline loops: CDR1 LGHDT, CDR2 YNNKEL (reference sequence). The V and J ends lost 0 bases and 2 bases respectively, with 16 bases between them. CDR3 in amino acids: CASSQDRRGGTQETQYF. As DNA, the CDR3 is TGTGCCAGCAGCCAAGATCGGCGCGGGGGCACACAAGAGACCCAGTACTTC.

This clonotype was picked up a small number of times. This rearrangement joins TRBV3-1 to TRBJ1-5; perhaps TRBD1 as D (5 bases). The CDR3 extends over 14 amino acids. Germline V gene data show CDR1 as LGHDT and CDR2 as YNNKEL (reference sequence). V lost 4 bases and J lost 5, with 12 bases in between. CDR3 amino acids: CASSPSDTHQPQHF. For the CDR3, the DNA is TGTGCCAGCAGCCCTTCGGACACCCATCAGCCCCAGCATTTT.

The V and J genes are TRBV29-1 and TRBJ2-1; D gene unclear. V lost 4 bases and J 0 bases, leaving 10 bases between the germline ends. The CDR3 sequence is 14 residues long. CDR1 and CDR2 from the germline V gene are SQVTM and ANQGSEA. The CDR3 loop reads CSVVFPSSYNEQFF. DNA for the CDR3: TGCAGCGTTGTTTTCCCGAGCTCCTACAATGAGCAGTTCTTC.

V is TRBV5-1 and J is TRBJ2-7; TRBD2 agrees at 10 bases. Looked up from germline, CDR1 is SGHRS and CDR2 is YFSETQ. V lost 4 bases to trimming and J lost 4 bases; unmatched junction nucleotides: 8. This CDR3 comprises 15 residues. The CDR3 spells CASSAGLADGYEQYF. Here the CDR3 DNA reads TGCGCCAGCAGCGCTGGACTAGCGGATGGATACGAGCAGTACTTC.

This clonotype came up a few times. The chain couples TRBV29-1 to TRBJ1-2; D gene unclear. The germline CDR1 and CDR2 sequences are SQVTM and ANQGSEA. There are 12 residues in the CDR3. Trimming left V 6 bases short and J 7 bases short, with 15 bases between. In DNA, the CDR3 is TGCAGCGTGAGTGGCGGAGAGAGTGGCTACACCTTC. It translates to CSVSGGESGYTF. Drawing the rest from reference TRBV29-1 and TRBJ1-2, the complete variable domain is SAVISQKPSRDICQRGTSLTIQCQVDSQVTMMFWYRQQPGQSLTLIATANQGSEATYESGFVIDKFPISRPNLTFSTLTVSNMSPEDSSIYLCSVSGGESGYTFGSGTRLTVV.

The chain couples TRBV7-3 to TRBJ1-6; D is ambiguous. This CDR3 is built from 8 residues. V shed 11 bases and J shed 15 bases, with 8 bases lying between them. CDR1 and CDR2 (germline): SGHTA, FQGTGA. The CDR3, as DNA: TGTGCCCTGCTCGACCTCCACTTT. Translated: CALLDLHF.

This clonotype has a handful of counts. J is TRBJ2-1 and V is TRBV11-2; 14 bases match TRBD2. CDR1 and CDR2 from the germline V gene are SGHAT and FQNNGV. V lost 5 bases to trimming and J lost 0 bases; unmatched junction nucleotides: 6. The CDR3 has 18 residues. In DNA form, the CDR3 reads TGTGCCAGCAGCGGGACTAGCGGGGGCCGGAGCTCCTACAATGAGCAGTTCTTC. The encoded protein is CASSGTSGGRSSYNEQFF.

This chain links TRBV6-2 or TRBV6-3 with TRBJ1-2; D is undetermined. The CDR3 totals 10 residues. Germline loops: CDR1 MNHEY, CDR2 SVGEGT. V was pared by 8 bases and J by 5 bases, with 6 bases between. Written as DNA, the CDR3 is TGTGCCAGCCGGGAGTATGGCTACACCTTC. It encodes CASREYGYTF.

The CDR3 is CASSYLDRVRSYEQYF. CDR3 in DNA: TGTGCCAGCAGTTACCTCGACAGGGTACGTAGCTACGAGCAGTACTTC. The rearrangement joins TRBV28 to TRBJ2-7, with 7 bases fitting TRBD1. Germline CDR1 is MDHEN and CDR2 is SYDVKM. V lost 4 bases and J lost 3; bases outside the gene matches: 12. The CDR3 loop spans 16 amino acids.